Listed here are 4 T cell receptor beta chains from one sample, sequenced in a study of blood T cell repertoires in COVID-19. Libraries were prepared by immunoSEQ multiplex PCR; TCRdb keeps only in-frame clonotypes and omits some of them. This sample yields about 300,000 clones, of which roughly 91% are seen a single time; 2.5% to 3.5% belongs to the top ten. Sequenced input: PBMCs or T cells enriched from blood (not recorded which). These receptor sequences come from a woman in her forties or fifties who had been exposed to COVID-19.

The chain uses TRBV5-1 and TRBJ2-7; possible D gene TRBD1, 5 bases. Germline CDR1 reads SGHRS; CDR2 reads YFSETQ. V was trimmed by 3 bases and J by 3 bases, leaving 16 bases between them. CDR3 length: 15 residues. Here the CDR3 DNA reads TGCGCCAGCAGCTCCTCCCCGACAGCCCACTACGAGCAGTACTTC. Protein: CASSSSPTAHYEQYF.

Only one count was recorded for this clone. This chain uses TRBV3-1 (or the pseudogene TRBV3-2) with TRBJ1-1; no reliable D call. Trimming cost V 1 base and J 10 bases, with 10 bases left between them. The CDR3 is 12 residues long. Germline CDR1 is LGHDT and CDR2 is YNNKEL (reference sequence). The CDR3, as DNA: TGTGCCAGCAGCCAAGGGGCCGCGATAGCTTTCTTT. The encoded protein is CASSQGAAIAFF.

This chain links TRBV11-2 with TRBJ1-1, with D uncertain. Trimming took off 0 bases at V and 1 base at J, with 6 bases between the two ends. Germline CDR1 is SGHAT and CDR2 is FQNNGV. This CDR3 spans 14 amino acids. Here the CDR3 reads CASSLDSGNTEAFF. CDR3 nucleotides: TGTGCCAGCAGCTTAGATTCCGGGAACACTGAAGCTTTCTTT. The full variable domain, its missing parts supplied by reference TRBV11-2 and TRBJ1-1, is EAGVAQSPRYKIIEKRQSVAFWCNPISGHATLYWYQQILGQGPKLLIQFQNNGVVDDSQLPKDRFSAERLKGVDSTLKIQPAKLEDSAVYLCASSLDSGNTEAFFGQGTRLTVV.

The chain employs TRBV7-2 and TRBJ2-7; 9 positions match TRBD1. Losses at the gene ends were 5 bases for V and 1 base for J; bases not matched to a gene: 6. Per the germline V gene, CDR1 is SGHTA and CDR2 is FQGNSA. The CDR3 extends over 15 amino acids. This chain's CDR3 is CASSILGQGSYEQYF. For the CDR3, the DNA is TGTGCCAGCAGCATCCTGGGACAGGGATCCTACGAGCAGTACTTC.